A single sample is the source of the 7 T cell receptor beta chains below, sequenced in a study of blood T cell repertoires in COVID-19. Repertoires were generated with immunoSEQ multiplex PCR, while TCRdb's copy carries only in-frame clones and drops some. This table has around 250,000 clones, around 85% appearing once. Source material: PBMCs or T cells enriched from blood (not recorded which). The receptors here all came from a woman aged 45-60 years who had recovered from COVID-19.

CDR3 nucleotide sequence: TGTGCCAGCAGCCGCGGCACAGGGGCAACCAAAAACATTCAGTACTTC. This gives the protein CASSRGTGATKNIQYF. The genes are TRBV3-1 (or the pseudogene TRBV3-2) and TRBJ2-4; 7 bases are a match to TRBD1. CDR1 LGHDT and CDR2 YNNKEL come from the germline V gene (reference sequence). The CDR3 has 16 residues. The J segment lost 2 bases and the V segment lost 4 bases, leaving 8 bases of the junction unmatched.

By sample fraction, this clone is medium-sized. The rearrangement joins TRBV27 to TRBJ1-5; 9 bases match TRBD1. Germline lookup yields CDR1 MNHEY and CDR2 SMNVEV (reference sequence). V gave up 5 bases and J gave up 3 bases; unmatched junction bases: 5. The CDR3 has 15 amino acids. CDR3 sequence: CASSIIQGANQPQHF. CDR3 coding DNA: TGTGCCAGCAGTATAATACAGGGGGCCAATCAGCCCCAGCATTTT.

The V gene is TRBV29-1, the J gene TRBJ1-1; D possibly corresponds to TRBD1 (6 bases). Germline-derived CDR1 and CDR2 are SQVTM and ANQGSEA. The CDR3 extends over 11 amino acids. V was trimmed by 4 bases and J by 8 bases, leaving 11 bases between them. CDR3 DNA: TGCAGCGTTGTTCCAGGGGCCGAAGCTTTCTTT. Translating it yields CSVVPGAEAFF.

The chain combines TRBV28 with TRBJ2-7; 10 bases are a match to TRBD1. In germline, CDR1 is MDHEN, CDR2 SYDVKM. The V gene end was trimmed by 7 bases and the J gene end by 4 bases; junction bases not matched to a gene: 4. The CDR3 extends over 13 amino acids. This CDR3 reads CASTPGQGYEQYF. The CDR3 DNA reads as TGTGCCAGCACCCCGGGACAGGGGTACGAGCAGTACTTC.

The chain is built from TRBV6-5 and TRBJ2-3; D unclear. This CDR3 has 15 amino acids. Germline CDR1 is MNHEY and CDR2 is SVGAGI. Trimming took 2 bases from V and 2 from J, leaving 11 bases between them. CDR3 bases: TGTGCCAGCAGTTACGGGCAGATAGACACAGATACGCAGTATTTT. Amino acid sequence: CASSYGQIDTDTQYF.

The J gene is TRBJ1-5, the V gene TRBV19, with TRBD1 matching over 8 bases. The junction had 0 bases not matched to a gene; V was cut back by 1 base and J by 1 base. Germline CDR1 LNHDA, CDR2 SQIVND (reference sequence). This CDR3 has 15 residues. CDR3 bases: TGTGCCAGTAGTATAGGACAGGGGAGCAATCAGCCCCAGCATTTT. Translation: CASSIGQGSNQPQHF.

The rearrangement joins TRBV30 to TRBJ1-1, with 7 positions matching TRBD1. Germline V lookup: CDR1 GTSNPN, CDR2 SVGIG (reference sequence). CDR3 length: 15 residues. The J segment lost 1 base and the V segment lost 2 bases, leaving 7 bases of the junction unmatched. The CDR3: CAWSRAGGWNTEAFF. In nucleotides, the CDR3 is TGTGCCTGGAGTAGGGCAGGGGGTTGGAACACTGAAGCTTTCTTT.